These T cell receptor beta chains were read from a single sample in a study of T cell repertoires in cytomegalovirus infection. TCRdb itself ran the reads through MiXCR, one entry per CDR3 protein. This table holds around 540,000 distinct CDR3 sequences, 30% to 40% found once. Their specific antigens are unknown. This specimen consisted of cultured PBMCs, obtained from culture after CMV antigen stimulation. All receptors come from a human donor in good health (CMV status not recorded). Some clones in this sample may be carry-over from other donors' samples. CDR3s include the opening cysteine and the closing phenylalanine or tryptophan. Fields, in order: V gene, J gene, D gene, clone size, CDR3 DNA, CDR3 protein. A D gene is named only where the DNA matches it firmly. Not every row has a clone size; where given, it reads once, few, many or a size class.

>TRBV12-3/TRBV12-4|TRBJ1-4|TRBD1|-
TGTGCCAGCAGGCCAGCTCGGACAGGGGATATTAATGAAAAACTGTTTTTT
CASRPARTGDINEKLFF
>TRBV20-1|TRBJ2-1|TRBD1|-
TGCAGTGCGCAGAACCGGGACAGCGGCTCCTACAATGAGCAGTTCTTC
CSAQNRDSGSYNEQFF
>TRBV19|TRBJ1-6|-|few
TGTGCCAGTAGTAAGCGTCCGGGGCCGAATTCACCCCTCCACTTT
CASSKRPGPNSPLHF
>TRBV18|TRBJ1-5|TRBD1|-
TGTGCCAGCTCGGGGGGACAGGGGGCGGCTAGCAATCAGCCCCAGCATTTT
CASSGGQGAASNQPQHF
>TRBV7-2|TRBJ1-2|-|-
TGTGCCAGCAGCCCTCCCGGGGTTGGCTATGGCTACACCTTC
CASSPPGVGYGYTF
>TRBV28|TRBJ2-7|TRBD2|few
TGTGCCAGCAGCCGTAGGACTAGCGGGAGGGCCTACGAGCAGTACTTC
CASSRRTSGRAYEQYF
>TRBV5-1|TRBJ2-7|TRBD1|-
TGCGCCAGCAGCCTCCAACTACAGGGGAACGAGCAGTACTTC
CASSLQLQGNEQYF
>TRBV20-1|TRBJ2-3|TRBD2|few
TGCAGTGCTTGGGACTTTTCGGGGGGTGATACGCAGTATTTT
CSAWDFSGGDTQYF
>TRBV7-9|TRBJ2-1|-|few
TGTGCCAGCAGCTACACCGCGGCGATCGGAGAGCAGTTCTTC
CASSYTAAIGEQFF
>TRBV19|TRBJ2-1|TRBD2|-
TGTGCCAGTAGGGGGACTAGCGGGAGGGCCTCATACAATGAGCAGTTCTTC
CASRGTSGRASYNEQFF
>TRBV5-4|TRBJ1-1|-|-
TGTGCCAGCAACACCGGCGGGGGGGGGCACACTGAAGCTTTCTTT
CASNTGGGGHTEAFF
>TRBV28|TRBJ1-1|-|few
TGTGCCAGCAGTCTCACGTTGGGGGCGGTGAACACTGAAGCTTTCTTT
CASSLTLGAVNTEAFF
>TRBV6-2/TRBV6-3|TRBJ2-4|-|-
TGTGCCAGCAGTTACTCCCTGGAAGGGCGGGACGCCAAAAACATTCAGTACTTC
CASSYSLEGRDAKNIQYF
>TRBV27|TRBJ2-3|TRBD2|-
TGTGCCAGCAGTTTGGGACTAGCGGGAGGGCCTTCTAGTACGCAGTATTTT
CASSLGLAGGPSSTQYF
>TRBV19|TRBJ1-3|-|-
TGTGCCAGCGCTCCCCGGGGGGTAGACACCATATATTTT
CASAPRGVDTIYF
>TRBV28|TRBJ1-2|-|-
TGTGCCAGCAGTACCCCCGGAGAGGGGAGTAACTATGGCTACACCTTC
CASSTPGEGSNYGYTF
>TRBV19|TRBJ1-3|-|-
TGTGCCAGTAGTATGCCCGGGACGGCTGGAAACACCATATATTTT
CASSMPGTAGNTIYF
>TRBV7-6|TRBJ1-5|-|-
TGTGCCAGCAGCGGGGGGGGAGGGGTGGTTCAGCCCCAGCATTTT
CASSGGGGVVQPQHF
>TRBV10-2|TRBJ2-5|TRBD2|few
TGCGCCAGCAGTGGACTAGCGGGGACCCAAGAGACCCAGTACTTC
CASSGLAGTQETQYF
>TRBV29-1|TRBJ2-4|-|-
TGCAGCGTTGAAGGGGGGGAAGTAGCCAAAAACATTCAGTACTTC
CSVEGGEVAKNIQYF
>TRBV12-3/TRBV12-4|TRBJ2-3|-|-
TGTGCCAGCAAAAAGAGCCAACCACTAGCTAGCACAGATACGCAGTATTTT
CASKKSQPLASTDTQYF
>TRBV4-1|TRBJ2-2|TRBD2|-
TGCGCCAGCAGCCAAGATTCTTTTGCGGGAGATCACACCGGGGAGCTGTTTTTT
CASSQDSFAGDHTGELFF
>TRBV4-1|TRBJ2-5|-|-
TGCGCCAGCAGCCAGCAAGATCCGGGACTTGTACAAGAGACCCAGTACTTC
CASSQQDPGLVQETQYF
>TRBV20-1|TRBJ1-2|-|few
TGCAGTGCTAAACAGGGAGCAGCTTATATGATGGATGGCTACACCTTC
CSAKQGAAYMMDGYTF
>TRBV10-3|TRBJ2-1|TRBD2|-
TGTGCCATCAGTGGGGCGGGGACTAGCAAGAATGAGCAGTTCTTC
CAISGAGTSKNEQFF
>TRBV5-5|TRBJ1-2|TRBD1|-
TGTGCCAGCAGCTCACAGGGGTCTACTACCCACTATGGCTACACCTTC
CASSSQGSTTHYGYTF
>TRBV6-2/TRBV6-3|TRBJ2-6|TRBD1|once
TGTGTCAGCAGTTTTCCGGGACAGGGCTTCTCTGGGGCCAACGTCCTGACTTTC
CVSSFPGQGFSGANVLTF
>TRBV7-2|TRBJ1-1|-|-
TGTGCCAGCGGGTGGATGAACACTGAAGCTTTCTTT
CASGWMNTEAFF
>TRBV28|TRBJ2-3|-|once
TGTGCCAGCAGCCGACCCCCTACTGATACGCAGTATTTT
CASSRPPTDTQYF